This passage covers 30 T cell receptor beta chains from one sample sequenced in a study of CD8 T cells in ankylosing spondylitis. TCRdb fed the 5' RACE reads into MiXCR, producing one record per CDR3 protein. The sample lists under 250,000 distinct CDR3 sequences; roughly 10% were seen once. Source material: blood, either unsorted or a sorted T cell fraction (not recorded which). These receptors were obtained from a male donor with ankylosing spondylitis or in good health (not recorded which).

There are many counts of this clonotype. The J gene is TRBJ2-5, the V gene TRBV29-1; D assignment may be TRBD1 or TRBD2 (5 bases each). Germline CDR1 and CDR2: SQVTM and ANQGSEA. V lost 7 bases, J lost 3 bases, and 15 bases lay in between. This CDR3 contains 13 residues. CDR3 loop: CSALWETEETQYF. The CDR3 DNA reads TGCAGCGCCTTATGGGAGACAGAAGAGACCCAGTACTTC.

This clonotype has a handful of counts. The V gene is TRBV12-5, the J gene TRBJ1-5, with TRBD1 identical over 7 bases. The germline V gene encodes CDR1 LGHNT and CDR2 FRNRAP. The V and J ends lost 6 bases and 6 bases, in that order; junction bases with no gene match: 8. The CDR3 runs to 14 residues. CDR3: CASGGLEGAQPQHF. In nucleotides, the CDR3 is TGTGCTAGTGGAGGGTTGGAGGGGGCTCAGCCCCAGCATTTT.

This clonotype was counted many times. The rearrangement uses TRBV20-1 and TRBJ2-5; no definite D call. The V gene lost 3 bases and the J gene lost 2 bases, with 7 bases spanning the gap. This CDR3 has 12 amino acids. From germline, CDR1 is DFQATT and CDR2 SNEGSKA (reference sequence). CDR3 nucleotides: TGCAGTGCTAGTTATATACAAGAGACCCAGTACTTC. It is translated as CSASYIQETQYF.

This clonotype was counted a few times. The rearrangement joins TRBV5-1 to TRBJ1-1; 7 bases fit TRBD1. CDR1 SGHRS and CDR2 YFSETQ come from the germline V gene. V lost 3 bases and J lost 5; bases outside the gene matches: 13. This CDR3 comprises 16 residues. CDR3 DNA sequence: TGCGCCAGCAGCTCAGGGAGGGGGCGCATCAATACTGAAGCTTTCTTT. Its translation: CASSSGRGRINTEAFF.

Only a few counts were recorded for this clonotype. The genes are TRBV11-2 and TRBJ1-1; D might be TRBD1 (5 bases). The CDR3 is 16 residues long. Trimming took off 0 bases at V and 4 bases at J, with 15 bases between the two ends. Germline loops: CDR1 SGHAT, CDR2 FQNNGV. The CDR3: CASSLDRVTRGTEAFF. DNA for the CDR3: TGTGCCAGCAGCTTAGATAGGGTAACGAGGGGCACTGAAGCTTTCTTT.

The chain has TRBV7-9 and TRBJ1-1; 9 positions agree with TRBD1. With V trimmed by 5 bases and J by 3 bases, 7 bases remained unmatched. The germline V gene encodes CDR1 SEHNR and CDR2 FQNEAQ (reference sequence). The CDR3 consists of 15 residues. CDR3 sequence reads: CASSPGQGFDTEAFF. The CDR3 region has the DNA TGTGCCAGCAGCCCAGGACAGGGGTTTGACACTGAAGCTTTCTTT.

At least ten counts were recorded for this clonotype. The chain joins TRBV24-1 to TRBJ1-5; weak D call: TRBD1 (6 bases). This CDR3 has 14 amino acids. V lost 9 bases, J lost 2 bases, and 13 bases lay in between. The V gene's germline CDR1 is KGHDR and CDR2 SFDVKD. The CDR3 DNA is TGTGCCACCGGAGCAGGGGCGGGCAATCAGCCCCAGCATTTT. This sequence encodes CATGAGAGNQPQHF.

This clonotype was counted only a few times. V usage is TRBV20-1 and J usage is TRBJ2-3; 7 positions match TRBD2. Germline V gene lookup returns CDR1 DFQATT and CDR2 SNEGSKA (reference sequence). Losses at the gene ends were 7 bases for V and 1 base for J; bases not matched to a gene: 5. The CDR3 is 13 amino acids. This CDR3 is CSESAGRTDTQYF. Written as DNA, the CDR3 is TGCAGTGAATCAGCGGGACGCACAGATACGCAGTATTTT.

This clonotype has a handful of counts. The chain carries TRBV15 and TRBJ2-1; the D is unclear. The CDR3 runs to 15 residues. V dropped 2 bases and J dropped 7 bases, with 15 bases sitting between them. From germline, CDR1 is LNHNV and CDR2 YYDKDF (reference sequence). The CDR3: CATSRLAVQWNEQFF. The CDR3 DNA sequence: TGTGCCACCAGCAGACTGGCCGTCCAGTGGAATGAGCAGTTCTTC.

The V gene is TRBV6-1, the J gene TRBJ2-7, with D unresolved. CDR1 and CDR2 from the germline V gene are MNHNS and SASEGT. Trimming took off 6 bases at V and 5 bases at J, with 8 bases between the two ends. There are 11 residues in the CDR3. Here the CDR3 DNA reads TGTGCCAGCAGCAATCTACACGAGCAGTACTTC. It yields the protein CASSNLHEQYF.

The rearrangement joins TRBV24-1 to TRBJ1-1; D is unclear. The CDR3 runs to 13 residues. Germline values: CDR1 KGHDR, CDR2 SFDVKD. The V end lost 12 bases, the J end lost 1 base, and 14 bases lay between the germline ends. The CDR3 loop is CAVEDGRNTEAFF. In DNA form, the CDR3 reads TGTGCCGTCGAGGACGGGAGGAACACTGAAGCTTTCTTT.

For this clonotype: This may stem from a read error, because a much larger clone lies one nucleotide away. The V call is TRBV12-3 or TRBV12-4, the J call TRBJ2-1, with D hard to call. This CDR3 is built from 14 residues. The CDR3: CATSLSPGYNERFF. DNA of the CDR3: TGTGCCACCTCTCTCTCTCCGGGCTACAATGAGCGGTTCTTC.

The table lists this clonotype with a few counts. V usage is TRBV27 and J usage is TRBJ2-2; TRBD1 might be the D (6 bases). Germline V gives CDR1 MNHEY, CDR2 SMNVEV (reference sequence). V lost 6 bases, J lost 7 bases, and 15 bases lay in between. This CDR3 has 14 residues. The CDR3 DNA sequence: TGTGCCAGCAGGGATACAGGGTCCCACGGGGAGCTGTTTTTT. This encodes CASRDTGSHGELFF.

This sequence joins TRBV28 and TRBJ1-4; a possible D gene is TRBD1 (6 bases). The CDR3 covers 15 residues. V gave up 5 bases and J gave up 12 bases, with 22 bases separating them. Germline CDR1 and CDR2: MDHEN and SYDVKM. The CDR3 coding sequence is TGTGCCAGCAGTCCCATGGGCGGGGGGCTGTGGGAACTGTTTTTT. Residues: CASSPMGGGLWELFF.

This clonotype was seen a handful of times. J is TRBJ2-3 and V is TRBV5-1; 10 positions agree with TRBD2. The V and J ends lost 0 bases and 8 bases, in that order; junction bases with no gene match: 12. CDR3 length: 17 amino acids. Germline CDR1 and CDR2: SGHRS and YFSETQ. The CDR3 here is CASSLEASGGRGGTQYF. CDR3 DNA sequence: TGCGCCAGCAGCTTGGAGGCTAGCGGGGGCCGTGGTGGTACGCAGTATTTT. Variable domain in full (rest from reference TRBV5-1 and TRBJ2-3): KAGVTQTPRYLIKTRGQQVTLSCSPISGHRSVSWYQQTPGQGLQFLFEYFSETQRNKGNFPGRFSGRQFSNSRSEMNVSTLELGDSALYLCASSLEASGGRGGTQYFGPGTRLTVL.

This clonotype appeared a few times. The V and J genes are TRBV5-1 and TRBJ2-5; D might be TRBD1 (5 bases). Trimming took 1 base from V and 2 from J, leaving 9 bases between them. The CDR3 runs 14 residues. Germline CDR1 and CDR2: SGHRS and YFSETQ. Here the CDR3 reads CASSLMTEQETQYF. The CDR3 nucleotides read TGCGCCAGCAGCTTGATGACAGAGCAAGAGACCCAGTACTTC.

This clonotype was seen many times. The rearrangement uses TRBV19 and TRBJ1-5, with 8 bases matching TRBD1. The CDR3 totals 14 residues. V trimming: 5 bases; J trimming: 6 bases; junction bases outside the gene matches: 6. Germline V lookup: CDR1 LNHDA, CDR2 SQIVND (reference sequence). The CDR3 DNA sequence: TGTGCCAGTAGTTCGGACAGGGCAGGTCAGCCCCAGCATTTT. This codes for CASSSDRAGQPQHF.

A remark on this clonotype: A read error may explain this, as a much larger clone is one base away. The rearrangement uses TRBV9 and TRBJ2-7; D remains unclear. CDR1 SGDLS and CDR2 YYNGEE come from the germline V gene. CDR3 length: 12 amino acids. The CDR3 sequence: CASSVDGYEQHF. Written as DNA, the CDR3 is TGTGCCAGCAGCGTTGATGGCTACGAGCAGCACTTC.

This clonotype was found many times. This rearrangement joins TRBV28 to TRBJ1-4, with 9 bases aligning to TRBD1. Per germline, CDR1 MDHEN and CDR2 SYDVKM. Trimming cost V 6 bases and J 4 bases; bases outside gene matches: 6. The CDR3 spans 15 residues. The CDR3 coding sequence is TGTGCCAGCAGCCTCCGACAGGGGGGTAATGAAAAACTGTTTTTT. Its protein product is CASSLRQGGNEKLFF.

This clonotype has a count of ten or more. This chain links TRBV5-5 with TRBJ2-3; TRBD1 aligns across 9 bases. This CDR3 is 14 amino acids long. Germline CDR1 and CDR2: SGHKS and YYEKEE (reference sequence). Unmatched junction bases numbered 6, after V lost 4 bases and J lost 6 bases. The CDR3 sequence: CASSPGTGLDTQYF. In nucleotides, the CDR3 is TGTGCCAGCAGCCCCGGGACAGGGCTCGATACGCAGTATTTT.

This clonotype was recorded a few times. The chain carries TRBV3-1 and TRBJ1-1; unclear D gene. This CDR3 comprises 16 residues. The V gene's germline CDR1 is LGHDT and CDR2 YNNKEL (reference sequence). The ends were cut back, 0 bases at V and 1 base at J, with 12 bases in the middle. CDR3 bases: TGTGCCAGCAGCCAAGATCTAGAATATCCGAACACTGAAGCTTTCTTT. Amino acids: CASSQDLEYPNTEAFF.

This clonotype was seen many times. J is TRBJ2-3 and V is TRBV5-5, with 7 bases aligning to TRBD2. The J segment lost 4 bases and the V segment lost 2 bases, leaving 13 bases of the junction unmatched. Germline CDR1 reads SGHKS; CDR2 reads YYEKEE (reference sequence). The CDR3 runs 17 residues. CDR3 sequence (DNA): TGTGCCAGCAGCTTTCGGGTGCGGGAGAACGTGGCAGATACGCAGTATTTT. Its translation: CASSFRVRENVADTQYF. The full variable domain, rest sourced from reference TRBV5-5 and TRBJ2-3, is DAGVTQSPTHLIKTRGQQVTLRCSPISGHKSVSWYQQVLGQGPQFIFQYYEKEERGRGNFPDRFSARQFPNYSSELNVNALLLGDSALYLCASSFRVRENVADTQYFGPGTRLTVL.

This clonotype was recorded at least ten times. The chain carries TRBV12-3 or TRBV12-4 and TRBJ2-1, with a weak D call TRBD1 (5 bases). This CDR3 contains 14 residues. V gave up 1 base and J gave up 2 bases, with 6 bases separating them. CDR3 in amino acids: CASSLVGAYNEQFF. As DNA, the CDR3 is TGTGCCAGCAGTTTAGTAGGGGCCTACAATGAGCAGTTCTTC.

Many counts were recorded for this clonotype. The chain recombines TRBV7-3 with TRBJ2-1, with 15 positions matching TRBD2. The germline V gene has CDR1 SGHTA and CDR2 FQGTGA. The CDR3 extends over 15 amino acids. V was clipped by 4 bases and J by 7 bases; unmatched bases: 2. CDR3 sequence reads: CASSSGTSGGNEQFF. CDR3 DNA: TGTGCCAGCAGCTCCGGGACTAGCGGGGGGAATGAGCAGTTCTTC. The full variable domain, with the rest looked up from reference TRBV7-3 and TRBJ2-1, is GAGVSQTPSNKVTEKGKYVELRCDPISGHTALYWYRQSLGQGPEFLIYFQGTGAADDSGLPNDRFFAVRPEGSVSTLKIQRTERGDSAVYLCASSSGTSGGNEQFFGPGTRLTVL.

Many counts were recorded for this clonotype. V and J are TRBV7-8 and TRBJ2-7; no clear D gene. Deletions cut 1 base from V and 6 bases from J, with 13 bases between. The CDR3 length is 14 residues. Germline V gene sequence: CDR1 SGHVS, CDR2 FQNEAQ. For the CDR3, the DNA is TGTGCCAGCAGCTTAGGAATGAAGGGTTTCGAGCAGTACTTC. Its protein product is CASSLGMKGFEQYF. Together with reference TRBV7-8 and TRBJ2-7, the CDR3 gives the full variable domain: GAGVSQSPRYKVAKRGQDVALRCDPISGHVSLFWYQQALGQGPEFLTYFQNEAQLDKSGLPSDRFFAERPEGSVSTLKIQRTQQEDSAVYLCASSLGMKGFEQYFGPGTRLTVT.

The chain couples TRBV7-8 to TRBJ2-3, with D tentatively TRBD2 (5 bases). The V gene's germline CDR1 is SGHVS and CDR2 FQNEAQ. The CDR3 length is 17 residues. V was pared by 5 bases and J by 2 bases, with 20 bases between. In DNA form, the CDR3 reads TGTGCCAGCAGCCCCCGGCGGGTAGGACGCGCCACAGATACGCAGTATTTT. Translation: CASSPRRVGRATDTQYF.

This clonotype showed up just a few times. The chain employs TRBV6-1 and TRBJ2-3, with 10 bases lining up with TRBD2. The CDR3 runs to 15 residues. V was pared by 6 bases and J by 0 bases, with 3 bases of the junction left unmatched. CDR1 and CDR2 from the germline V gene are MNHNS and SASEGT. CDR3 DNA sequence: TGTGCCAGCAGGCCGACTAGCGGGAGCACAGATACGCAGTATTTT. It specifies CASRPTSGSTDTQYF.

The V call is TRBV12-3 or TRBV12-4, the J call TRBJ1-1; D unclear. The ends were cut back, 5 bases at V and 10 bases at J, with 14 bases in the middle. This CDR3 spans 12 amino acids. CDR3 sequence (DNA): TGTGCCAGCAGTCGACCGGTCTCGGGAGCTTTCTTT. Its translation is CASSRPVSGAFF.

The chain couples TRBV7-9 to TRBJ2-3; TRBD1 aligns across 7 bases. J lost 0 bases, V lost 3 bases, and 6 bases had no gene match. There are 16 residues in the CDR3. CDR1 is SEHNR, CDR2 FQNEAQ, per germline (reference sequence). The DNA of the CDR3 is TGTGCCAGCAGCTTCGTCGAGACAGGGAGCACAGATACGCAGTATTTT. Its protein product is CASSFVETGSTDTQYF.

This clonotype was seen at least ten times. The V and J genes are TRBV5-1 and TRBJ1-3; 9 bases line up with TRBD1. After removal of 0 bases from V and 2 bases from J, the junction contained 0 bases not matched to a gene. CDR1 SGHRS and CDR2 YFSETQ come from the germline V gene. CDR3 length: 15 amino acids. The CDR3 nucleotides are TGCGCCAGCAGCTTGGGACAGGGGGCTGGAAACACCATATATTTT. Encoded protein: CASSLGQGAGNTIYF.